This entry features one TCR beta chain sequence. As yet, its antigen is unknown. The PCR employed 60 Vbeta primers together with 13 Jbeta primers. Measured with immunoSEQ multiplex PCR; TCRdb has only the in-frame clones, and not every one. The sample lists some 100,000 clones, around three quarters occurring once. The record originates from a study of cytomegalovirus exposure and HLA in healthy donors. Whole-study results and caveats: V- and J-gene trimming in TCR beta was tied to a missense DCLRE1C variant by an analysis performed later. Immune exposure information available was restricted to CMV serostatus. Excluded were some V segments that proved indistinguishable, including TRBV6-2 and TRBV6-3.

Germline CDR1 is GTSNPN and CDR2 is SVGIG (reference sequence). Between the trimmed V and J ends, which lost 0 bases and 10 bases, there was a span of 16 bases. The CDR3 is made up of 15 amino acids. The V call is TRBV30, the J call TRBJ1-6, with D possibly TRBD1 on 5 matching bases. Sequencing was done on a sample of PBMCs. The receptor was isolated from a male donor in good health and CMV-seropositive. The CDR3 here is CAWSVLRGAVSPLHF. CDR3 coding DNA: TGTGCCTGGAGTGTACTAAGGGGCGCAGTCTCACCCCTCCACTTT.